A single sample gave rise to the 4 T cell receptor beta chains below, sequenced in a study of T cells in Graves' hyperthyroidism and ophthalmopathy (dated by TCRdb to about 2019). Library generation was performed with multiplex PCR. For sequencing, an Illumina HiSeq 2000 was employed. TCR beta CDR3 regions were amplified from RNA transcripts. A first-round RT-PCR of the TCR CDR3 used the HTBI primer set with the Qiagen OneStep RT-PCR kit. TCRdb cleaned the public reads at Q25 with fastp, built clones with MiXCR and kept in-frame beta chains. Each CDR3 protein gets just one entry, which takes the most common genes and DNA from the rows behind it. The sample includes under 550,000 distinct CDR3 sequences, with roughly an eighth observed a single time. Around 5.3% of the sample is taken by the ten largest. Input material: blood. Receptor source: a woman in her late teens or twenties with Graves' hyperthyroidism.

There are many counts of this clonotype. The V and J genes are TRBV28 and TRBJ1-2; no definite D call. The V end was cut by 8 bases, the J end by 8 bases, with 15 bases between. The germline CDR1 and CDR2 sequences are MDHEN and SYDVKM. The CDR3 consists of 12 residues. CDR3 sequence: CASGLATTGYTF. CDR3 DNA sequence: TGTGCCAGCGGATTGGCTACTACGGGCTACACCTTC.

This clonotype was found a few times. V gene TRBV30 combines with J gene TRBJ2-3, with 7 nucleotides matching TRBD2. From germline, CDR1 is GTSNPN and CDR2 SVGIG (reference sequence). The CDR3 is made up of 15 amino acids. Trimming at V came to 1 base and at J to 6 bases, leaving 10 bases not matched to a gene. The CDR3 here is CAWSGRGGSGDTQYF. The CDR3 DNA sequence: TGTGCCTGGAGTGGTAGGGGCGGGAGTGGGGATACGCAGTATTTT.

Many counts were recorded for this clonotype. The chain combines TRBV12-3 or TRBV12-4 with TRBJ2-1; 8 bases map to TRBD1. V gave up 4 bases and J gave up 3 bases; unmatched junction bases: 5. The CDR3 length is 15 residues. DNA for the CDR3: TGTGCCAGCAGTTACGGGACAGGCCACTACAATGAGCAGTTCTTC. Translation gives CASSYGTGHYNEQFF.

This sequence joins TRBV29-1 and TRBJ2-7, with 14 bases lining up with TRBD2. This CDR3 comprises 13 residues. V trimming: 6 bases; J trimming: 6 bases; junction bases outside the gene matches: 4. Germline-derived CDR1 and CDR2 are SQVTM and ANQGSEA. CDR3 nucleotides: TGCAGCGTGGAGGGACTAGCGGGAGCCGAGCAGTACTTC. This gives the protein CSVEGLAGAEQYF.